The T cell receptor (beta chain) described here comes from a study of vaccination effects on CD4 cells after COVID-19. Germline V gene sequence: CDR1 LNHDA, CDR2 SQIVND (reference sequence). The CDR3 has 12 amino acids. Trimming removed 3 bases from V and 7 bases from J, with 10 bases in between. This clone was counted a few times. What it binds is unknown. Sequencing was performed with immunoSEQ multiplex PCR; in TCRdb, only in-frame clones are kept and a portion is missing. The sample has tens of thousands of clones, around 81% seen once. Points from the study as a whole: Marked contraction was observed in infection-induced and vaccine-induced clones late after vaccination.

Antigen-specific CD4+ T cell clonotypes were called by their expansion after viral peptide-pool culture in ViraFEST. Cultured cells yielded isolated CD4+ T cells after more than nine days. All participants had two doses of either the BNT162b2 or mRNA-1273 vaccine. All vaccine recipients tested negative for nucleocapsid antibodies and had never contracted SARS-CoV-2 infection. PBMC were cultured at under 2.5 million per well with approximately 9 IU/ml IL-2 and around 9.4 ug/ml peptides. The source of this sequence is a human donor who received a COVID-19 vaccine. The source material was CD4+ T cells from PBMCs cultured with HCoV-229E spike peptides, sampled after COVID-19 vaccination. V usage is TRBV19 and J usage is TRBJ2-7, with TRBD1 as a possible D gene (5 bases). The CDR3: CASSIRVWEQYV. The CDR3, as DNA: TGTGCCAGTAGTATCAGGGTATGGGAGCAGTACGTC.